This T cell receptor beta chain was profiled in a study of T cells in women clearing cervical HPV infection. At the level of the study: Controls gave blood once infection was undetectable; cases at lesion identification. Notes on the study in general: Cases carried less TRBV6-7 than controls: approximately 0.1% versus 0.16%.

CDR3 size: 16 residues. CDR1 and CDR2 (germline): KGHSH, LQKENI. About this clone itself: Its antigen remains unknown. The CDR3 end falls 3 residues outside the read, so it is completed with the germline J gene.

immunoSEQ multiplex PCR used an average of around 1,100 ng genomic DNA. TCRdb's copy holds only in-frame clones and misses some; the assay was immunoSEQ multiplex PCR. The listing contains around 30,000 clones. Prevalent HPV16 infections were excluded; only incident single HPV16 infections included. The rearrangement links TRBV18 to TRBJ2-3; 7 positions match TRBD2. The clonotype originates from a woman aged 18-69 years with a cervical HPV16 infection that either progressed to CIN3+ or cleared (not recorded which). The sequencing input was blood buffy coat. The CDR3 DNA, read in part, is TGTGCCAGCTCACCATACAGCGGGGAAAGTCAAGAGACG. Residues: CASSPYSGESQET. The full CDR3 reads CASSPYSGESQETQYF.